This T cell receptor beta chain was captured in a study of control samples from healthy donors and cancer patients. The protocol was immunoSEQ multiplex PCR, while the TCRdb copy is restricted to in-frame clones and leaves out a portion. In the table there are approximately 90,000 clones, roughly nine tenths of which are singletons. Germline trimming cut 3 bases from V and 3 bases from J; bases unmatched to any gene: 10. The CDR3 contains 17 residues. CDR1 and CDR2 from the germline V gene are MNHEY and SMNVEV (reference sequence). The sample was blood. The rearrangement links TRBV27 to TRBJ2-3, with 9 positions matching TRBD2. The source of this sequence is a woman in her seventies in good health. The CDR3 nucleotides are TGTGCCAGCAGTTTCTATGGGTCTAGCGGGATGACAGATACGCAGTATTTT. Protein product: CASSFYGSSGMTDTQYF.